This T cell receptor (beta chain) originates from a study of T cell changes during pregnancy in multiple sclerosis. The germline V gene encodes CDR1 MNHNY and CDR2 SVGAGI (reference sequence). V trimming: 4 bases; J trimming: 2 bases; junction bases outside the gene matches: 2. The CDR3 is 13 amino acids. The repertoire was sequenced with immunoSEQ multiplex PCR; TCRdb's copy has only in-frame clones and lacks some. The sample records roughly 38,000 clones, roughly nine tenths being singletons. This clonotype originated in a female donor with multiple sclerosis, enrolled in a pregnancy study. This chain joins TRBV6-6 and TRBJ2-7, with 7 bases matching TRBD1. Sequences were derived from CD4+ T cells from peripheral blood mononuclear cells, sampled before pregnancy. The CDR3 sequence: CASSLGTAYEQYF. CDR3 bases: TGTGCCAGCAGTTTAGGGACAGCCTACGAGCAGTACTTC.